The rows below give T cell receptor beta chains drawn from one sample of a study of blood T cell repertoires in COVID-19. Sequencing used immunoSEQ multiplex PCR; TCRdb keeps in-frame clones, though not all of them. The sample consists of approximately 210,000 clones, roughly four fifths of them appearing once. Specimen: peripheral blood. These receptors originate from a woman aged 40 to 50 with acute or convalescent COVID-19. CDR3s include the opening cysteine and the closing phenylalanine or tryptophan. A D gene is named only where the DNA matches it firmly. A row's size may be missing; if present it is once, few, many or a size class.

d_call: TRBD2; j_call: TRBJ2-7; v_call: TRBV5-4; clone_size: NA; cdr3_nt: TGTGCCAGCAGCTATCTAGCGGGGGGGGCCTACGAGCAGTACTTC; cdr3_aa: CASSYLAGGAYEQYF
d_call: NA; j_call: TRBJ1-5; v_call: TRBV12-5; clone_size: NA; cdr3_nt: TGTGCTAGTGGCCGGGAGGGGTTAGGACCCCAGCATTTT; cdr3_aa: CASGREGLGPQHF
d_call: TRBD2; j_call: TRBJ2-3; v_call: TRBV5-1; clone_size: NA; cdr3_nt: TGCGCCAGCAGTAGAGCCGGACTAGCGGGCACAGATACGCAGTATTTT; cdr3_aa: CASSRAGLAGTDTQYF
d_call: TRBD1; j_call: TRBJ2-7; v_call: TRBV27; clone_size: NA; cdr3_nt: TGTGCCAGCAGTTTAAAGGGGGCTTGGTCCTACGAGCAGTACTTC; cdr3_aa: CASSLKGAWSYEQYF
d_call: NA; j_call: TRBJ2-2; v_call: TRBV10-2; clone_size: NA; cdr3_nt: TGCGCCAGCAGGGTCGGGTCCGGGGAGCTGTTTTTT; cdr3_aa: CASRVGSGELFF
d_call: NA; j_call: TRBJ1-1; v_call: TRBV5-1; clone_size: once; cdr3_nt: TGCGCCAGCAGCACAGACCTTCGGGGTGAAGCTTTCTTT; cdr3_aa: CASSTDLRGEAFF
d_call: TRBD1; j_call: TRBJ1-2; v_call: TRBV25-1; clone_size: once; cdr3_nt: TGTGCCAGCAGTGACCCGTTAGCACAGGGGAGCCTTCGGGGCTACACCTTC; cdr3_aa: CASSDPLAQGSLRGYTF
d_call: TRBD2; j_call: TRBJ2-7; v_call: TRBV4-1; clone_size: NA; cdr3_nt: TGCGCCAGCAGCCAAGTGAGGGGGCAAACTAGCGGGAGGGCCTTGGAGCAGTACTTC; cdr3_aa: CASSQVRGQTSGRALEQYF
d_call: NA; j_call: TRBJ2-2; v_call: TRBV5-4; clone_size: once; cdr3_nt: TGTGCCAGCAGCTTTACGATGGGGGGAACCGGGGAGCTGTTTTTT; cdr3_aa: CASSFTMGGTGELFF
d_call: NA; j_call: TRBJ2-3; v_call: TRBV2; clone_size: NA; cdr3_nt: TGTGCCAGCAGGCTGGGAGCGAACACAGATACGCAGTATTTT; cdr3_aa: CASRLGANTDTQYF
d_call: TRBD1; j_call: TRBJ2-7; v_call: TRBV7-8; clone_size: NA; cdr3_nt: TGTGCCAGCAGCTCGGGACAGATCTACGAGCAGTACTTC; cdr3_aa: CASSSGQIYEQYF
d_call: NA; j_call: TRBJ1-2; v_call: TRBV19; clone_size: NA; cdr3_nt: TGTGCCAGTAGTATTCGTAGTATTAACTATGGCTACACCTTC; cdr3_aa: CASSIRSINYGYTF
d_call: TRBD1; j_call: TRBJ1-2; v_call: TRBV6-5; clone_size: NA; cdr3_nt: TGTGCCAGCACAATCGGACAGGGTGGCTATGGCTACACCTTC; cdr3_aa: CASTIGQGGYGYTF
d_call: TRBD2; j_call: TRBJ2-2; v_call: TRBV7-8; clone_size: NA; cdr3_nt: TGTGCCAGCAGCTTCGGAGCGGGGGGGTGGCACACCGGGGAGCTGTTTTTT; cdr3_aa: CASSFGAGGWHTGELFF
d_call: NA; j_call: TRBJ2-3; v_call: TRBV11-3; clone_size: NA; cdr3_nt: TGTGCCAGCAGCCCCGAGAGGGGGACAGATACGCAGTATTTT; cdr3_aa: CASSPERGTDTQYF
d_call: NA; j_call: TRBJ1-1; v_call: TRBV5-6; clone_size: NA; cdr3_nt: TGTGCCAGCAGCTTGGGCAGGGATAGGTGGGACACTGAAGCTTTCTTT; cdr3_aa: CASSLGRDRWDTEAFF
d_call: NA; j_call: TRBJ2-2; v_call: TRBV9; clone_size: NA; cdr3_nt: TGTGCCAGCAGCGTAGGCGGCCGGGGGAACACCGGGGAGCTGTTTTTT; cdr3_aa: CASSVGGRGNTGELFF
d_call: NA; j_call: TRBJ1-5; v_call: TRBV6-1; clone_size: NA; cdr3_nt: TGTGCCAGCAGTGAAGCCTCCTTCGTGCCCCAGCATTTT; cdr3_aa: CASSEASFVPQHF
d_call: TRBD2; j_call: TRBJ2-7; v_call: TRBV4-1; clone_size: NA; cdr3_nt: TGCGCCAGCAGCCAAGATGTAGCGGGGAGCTCCTACGAGCAGTACTTC; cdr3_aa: CASSQDVAGSSYEQYF
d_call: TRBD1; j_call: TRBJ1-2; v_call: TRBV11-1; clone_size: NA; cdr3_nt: TGTGCCAGCAGCTTGACAGGGGCATATGGCTACACCTTC; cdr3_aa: CASSLTGAYGYTF
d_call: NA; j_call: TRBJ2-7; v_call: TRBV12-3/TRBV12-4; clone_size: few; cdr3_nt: TGTGCCAGCAGTTTTAATGGGGGAGGCGAGCAGTACTTC; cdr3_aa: CASSFNGGGEQYF
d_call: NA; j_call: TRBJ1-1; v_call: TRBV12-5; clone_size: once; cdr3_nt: TGTGCTAGTGGCCGGCGGGGGTTTTCTGAAGCTTTCTTT; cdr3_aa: CASGRRGFSEAFF
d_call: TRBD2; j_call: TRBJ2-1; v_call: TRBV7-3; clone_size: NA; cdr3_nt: TGTGCCAGCAGTAGTAGCGGGACAAACTACAATGAGCAGTTCTTC; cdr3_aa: CASSSSGTNYNEQFF
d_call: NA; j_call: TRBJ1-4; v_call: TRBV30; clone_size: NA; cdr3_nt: TGTGCCTGGAGTGCCCCCGACAGAAGGATTAATGAAAAACTGTTTTTT; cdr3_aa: CAWSAPDRRINEKLFF
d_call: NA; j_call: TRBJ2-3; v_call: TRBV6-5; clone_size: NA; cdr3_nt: TGTGCCAGCAGAACACTAGCCGCAGTATCAGATACGCAGTATTTT; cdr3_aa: CASRTLAAVSDTQYF
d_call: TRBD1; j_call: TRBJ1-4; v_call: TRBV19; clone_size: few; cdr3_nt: TGTGCCAGTAGAAAGGGGGCCGTACGGGGTGAAAAACTGTTTTTT; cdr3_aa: CASRKGAVRGEKLFF
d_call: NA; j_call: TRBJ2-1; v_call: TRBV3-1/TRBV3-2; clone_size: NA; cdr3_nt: TGTGCCAGCGGCCACGGGGGGCTATACAATGAGCAGTTCTTC; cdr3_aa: CASGHGGLYNEQFF
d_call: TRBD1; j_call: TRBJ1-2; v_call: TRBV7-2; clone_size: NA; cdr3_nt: TGTGCCAGCAGCTTAAAAACAGGGGATAACTATGGCTACACCTTC; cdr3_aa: CASSLKTGDNYGYTF
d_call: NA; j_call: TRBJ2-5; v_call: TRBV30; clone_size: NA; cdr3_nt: TGTGCCTGGAGTCCGGGTAGAGAGACCCAGTACTTC; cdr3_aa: CAWSPGRETQYF
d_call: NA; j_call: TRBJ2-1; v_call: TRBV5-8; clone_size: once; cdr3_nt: TGTGCCAGCAGCCTGGGGGGCCCTTACAATGAGCAGTTCTTC; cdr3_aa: CASSLGGPYNEQFF
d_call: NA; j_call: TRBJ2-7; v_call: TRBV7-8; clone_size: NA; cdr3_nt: TGTGCCAGCAGCTTAGACACCGGGACTTCGTACGAGCAGTACTTC; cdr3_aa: CASSLDTGTSYEQYF
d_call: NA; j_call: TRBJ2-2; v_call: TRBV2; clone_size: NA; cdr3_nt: TGTGCCAGCAGTATATACTCCGGGGAGCTGTTTTTT; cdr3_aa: CASSIYSGELFF
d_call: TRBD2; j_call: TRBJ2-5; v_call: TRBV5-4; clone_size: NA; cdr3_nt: TGTGCCAGCAGCTTATTAGCGGGAGGGGCCCAAGAGACCCAGTACTTC; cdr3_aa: CASSLLAGGAQETQYF
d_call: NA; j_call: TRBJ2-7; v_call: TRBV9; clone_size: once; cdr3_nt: TGTGCCAGCAGCGTAGAAACAGGGCTAGGTCACGAGCAGTACTTC; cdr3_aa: CASSVETGLGHEQYF
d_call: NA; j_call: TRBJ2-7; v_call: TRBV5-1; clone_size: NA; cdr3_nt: TGCGCCAGCAGCTTGGCCCAGGGAAGGGTCGAGCAGTACTTC; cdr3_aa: CASSLAQGRVEQYF
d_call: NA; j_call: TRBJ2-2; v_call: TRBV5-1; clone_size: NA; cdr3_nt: TGCGCCAGCAGCTTGGGCGCGGCGGACACCGGGGAGCTGTTTTTT; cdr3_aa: CASSLGAADTGELFF
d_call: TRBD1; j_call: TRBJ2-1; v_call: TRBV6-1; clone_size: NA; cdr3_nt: TGTGCCAGCAGTGCCCTCCCGGGACAGGGGTTCAATGAGCAGTTCTTC; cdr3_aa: CASSALPGQGFNEQFF
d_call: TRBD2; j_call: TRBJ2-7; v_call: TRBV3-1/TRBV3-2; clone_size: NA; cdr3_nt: TGTGCCAGCAGCCACGGAACTAGCGTTGGTAGGATGGTCTCCTACGAGCAGTACTTC; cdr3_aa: CASSHGTSVGRMVSYEQYF
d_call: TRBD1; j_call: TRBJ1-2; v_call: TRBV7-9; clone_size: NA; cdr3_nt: TGTGCCAGCAAGACGGCCGGGACAGACTATGGCTACACCTTC; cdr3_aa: CASKTAGTDYGYTF
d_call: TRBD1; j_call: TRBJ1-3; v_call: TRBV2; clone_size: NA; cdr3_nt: TGTGCCAGTGCTGGGACAGAATTAACTGGAAACACCATATATTTT; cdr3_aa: CASAGTELTGNTIYF
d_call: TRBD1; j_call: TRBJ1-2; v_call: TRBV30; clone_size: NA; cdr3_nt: TGTGCCTGGAGTGACAGGGGAGATCGAGGCTACACCTTC; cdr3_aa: CAWSDRGDRGYTF
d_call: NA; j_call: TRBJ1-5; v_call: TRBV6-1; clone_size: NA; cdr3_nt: TGTGCCAGCAGTGAATTCCGTCCTGGCAATCAGCCCCAGCATTTT; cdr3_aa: CASSEFRPGNQPQHF
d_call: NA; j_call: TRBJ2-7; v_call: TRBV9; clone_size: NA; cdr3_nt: TGTGCCAGCAGCGTAGGAGGGGGGGGACTGAACTACGAGCAGTACTTC; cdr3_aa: CASSVGGGGLNYEQYF
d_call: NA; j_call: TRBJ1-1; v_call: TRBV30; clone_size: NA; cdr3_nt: TGTGCCTGGAGTGGGGGCATGGTACGGCCGAGCTTT; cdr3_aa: CAWSGGMVRPSF
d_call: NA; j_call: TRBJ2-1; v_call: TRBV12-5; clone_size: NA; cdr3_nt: TGTGCTAGTGGTTTGGGGGTTCTGACGGGCTCCTACAATGAGCAGTTCTTC; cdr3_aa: CASGLGVLTGSYNEQFF
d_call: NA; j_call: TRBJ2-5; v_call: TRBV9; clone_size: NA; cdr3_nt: TGTGCCAGCAGCGGCACTAGCAAAGAGACCCAGTACTTC; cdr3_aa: CASSGTSKETQYF
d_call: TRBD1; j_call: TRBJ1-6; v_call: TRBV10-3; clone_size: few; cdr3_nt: TGTGCCATCAGCGGGGACAGGTCGGATTCACCCCTCCACTTT; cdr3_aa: CAISGDRSDSPLHF
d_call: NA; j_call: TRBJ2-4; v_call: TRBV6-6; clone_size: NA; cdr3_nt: TGTGCCAGCAGTCTAGGGTACAGGGAAAACATTCAGTACTTC; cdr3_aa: CASSLGYRENIQYF
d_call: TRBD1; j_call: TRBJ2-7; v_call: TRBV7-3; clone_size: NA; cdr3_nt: TGTGCCAGCACCATACCGGGACAGACATCCTACGAGCAGTACTTC; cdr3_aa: CASTIPGQTSYEQYF
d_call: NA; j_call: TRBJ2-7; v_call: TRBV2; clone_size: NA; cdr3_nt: TGTGCCAGCAGTGAACAGGGGACCTACGAGCAGTACTTC; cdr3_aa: CASSEQGTYEQYF
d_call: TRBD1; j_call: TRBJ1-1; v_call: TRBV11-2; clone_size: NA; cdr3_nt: TGTGCCAGCAGCTTAGACGGACGTGACAGGGATAAAGCTTTCTTT; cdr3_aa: CASSLDGRDRDKAFF
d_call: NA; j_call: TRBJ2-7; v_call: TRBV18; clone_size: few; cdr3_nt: TGTGCCAGCTCACCACAACAGGAGTTGCAGCAGTACTTC; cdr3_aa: CASSPQQELQQYF
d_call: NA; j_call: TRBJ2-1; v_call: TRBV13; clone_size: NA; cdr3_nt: TGTGCCAGCAGCTTAGGCCAGAATGAGCAGTTCTTC; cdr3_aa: CASSLGQNEQFF
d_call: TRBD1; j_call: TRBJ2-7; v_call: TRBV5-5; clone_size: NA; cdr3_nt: TGTGCCAGCAGCCGTGGACAGGTGGCCTACGAGCAGTACTTC; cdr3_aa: CASSRGQVAYEQYF
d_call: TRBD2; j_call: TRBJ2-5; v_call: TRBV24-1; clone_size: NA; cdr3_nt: TGTGCCACCAGTGACCCTGGGACTAGCGGCGGAGAGACCCAGTACTTC; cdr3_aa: CATSDPGTSGGETQYF
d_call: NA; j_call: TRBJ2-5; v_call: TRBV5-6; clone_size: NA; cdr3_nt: TGTGCCAGCAGCCGACTTTGGCAAGAGACCCAGTACTTC; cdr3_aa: CASSRLWQETQYF
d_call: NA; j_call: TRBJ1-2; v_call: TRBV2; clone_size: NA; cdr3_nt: TGTGCCAGCAGTGAAGCAGGGAAGGGGTTGTATGGCTACACCTTC; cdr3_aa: CASSEAGKGLYGYTF
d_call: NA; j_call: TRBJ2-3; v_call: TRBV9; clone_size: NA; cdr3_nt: TGTGCCAGCAGCCCCCCGGGACAAGCAAGCACAGATACGCAGTATTTT; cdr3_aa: CASSPPGQASTDTQYF
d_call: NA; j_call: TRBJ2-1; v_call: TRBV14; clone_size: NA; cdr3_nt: TGTGCCAGCAGCCAAGACCGGGGGAAAAATGAGCAGTTCTTC; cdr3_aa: CASSQDRGKNEQFF
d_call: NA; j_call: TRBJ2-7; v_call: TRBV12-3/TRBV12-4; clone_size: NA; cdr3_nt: TGTGCCAGCAGGATAGAGGACGAGCAGTACTTC; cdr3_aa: CASRIEDEQYF